The clone carrying this T cell receptor beta chain was counted a few times. This specimen belongs to a study of OX40 agonist ivuxolimab in advanced cancers. Study background: Treatment of patients was with ivuxolimab, an agonistic anti-OX40 (CD134) antibody.

Germline CDR1 MDHEN, CDR2 SYDVKM. The CDR3 spans 17 residues. The V gene lost 5 bases and the J gene lost 3 bases, with 21 bases spanning the gap. TCRdb's table, derived via immunoSEQ multiplex PCR, lists solely in-frame clones and lacks some. The sample lists roughly 48,000 clones, approximately 88% occurring once. The receptor was derived from an adult with an advanced solid tumor such as melanoma, head and neck, liver or kidney cancer. This chain connects TRBV28 to TRBJ2-3; TRBD1 is a possible D gene (6 bases). The sequences come from CD4+ or CD8+ T cells sorted from blood, collected in a trial of the OX40 agonist ivuxolimab. This CDR3 is CASSTNREGHGTDTQYF. The CDR3 bases are TGTGCCAGCAGTACGAACAGGGAAGGACATGGGACAGATACGCAGTATTTT.